This TCR beta chain is from a study of human T cells and chemical hapten exposure. About the study: TCR yields per sample varied, mainly owing to small pooled library volume differences.

This clonotype appeared many times. Time point given: patch test 2, 6 weeks after DPC sensitization. Noted treatment: therapeutic diphenylcyclopropenone sensitization with weekly scalp DPC. Investigators collected blood before applying each patch test. Trimming removed 5 bases from V and 8 bases from J, with 8 bases in between. Germline assignment: CDR1 SGDLS and CDR2 YYNGEE. CDR3 length: 11 residues. Attachment of unique molecular identifiers to individual cDNA molecules was performed in the library. TCRdb ran MiXCR on the RACE reads and lists one entry per CDR3 protein. The table shows tens of thousands of distinct CDR3 sequences, with roughly a tenth occurring only once.

This material consisted of whole blood, taken in connection with sensitization to the hapten diphenylcyclopropenone (DPC). This chain uses TRBV9 with TRBJ2-1; tentative D call: TRBD1 (5 bases). This clonotype was sampled from a young man with alopecia areata. Some clones in this sample may be carry-over from other donors' samples. The CDR3 nucleotides read TGTGCCAGCAGTCCCAGGGATGAGCAGTTCTTC. This encodes CASSPRDEQFF.